This T cell receptor beta chain was identified during a study of blood T cells in healthy people across ages. The CDR3 sequence is 14 residues long. Looked up from germline, CDR1 is MNHEY and CDR2 is SVGAGI. The authors ran a second PCR of 7 to 11 cycles using a sample-barcoded 5' primer and a J-beta primer mix. Sequencing of every sample gave 2.5 million or more CDR3-containing paired-end reads. TCRdb reprocessed the 5' RACE reads with MiXCR, giving one entry per CDR3 protein. The sample carries about 970,000 distinct CDR3 sequences, roughly half recorded once. Study results and caveats: Measured against age, TCR beta diversity per million T cells decreased in a roughly linear manner. Unsorted PBMCs ruled out conclusive naive versus antigen-experienced comparison.

Healthy individuals of Caucasian origin from Russia, aged roughly 6 to 95, served as donors. A word on this clonotype: Its antigen is unknown.

The receptor's source is a woman aged 60-70 years in good health. Sequencing used blood. The rearrangement links TRBV6-5 to TRBJ2-4, with D possibly being TRBD1 (5 bases). TRBJ2-7 explains the end of the DNA better; the J call may be wrong. CDR3 DNA sequence: TGTGCCAGCAGGGAGACAGCCTCAGTCTACGAGCAGTACTTC. Translation gives CASRETASVYEQYF.